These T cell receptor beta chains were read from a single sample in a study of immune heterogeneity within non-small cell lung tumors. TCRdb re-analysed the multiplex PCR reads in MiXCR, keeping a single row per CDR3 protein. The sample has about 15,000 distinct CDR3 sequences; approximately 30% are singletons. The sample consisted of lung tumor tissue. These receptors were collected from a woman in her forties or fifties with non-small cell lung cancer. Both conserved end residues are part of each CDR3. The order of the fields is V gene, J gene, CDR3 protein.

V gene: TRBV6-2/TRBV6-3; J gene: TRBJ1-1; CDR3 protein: CASGRQGWTEAFF
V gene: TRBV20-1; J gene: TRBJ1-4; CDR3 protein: CSARVRGTNEKLFF
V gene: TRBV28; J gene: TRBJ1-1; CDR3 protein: CASRERNTEAFF
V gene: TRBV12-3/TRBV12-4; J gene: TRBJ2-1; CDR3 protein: CASNGDTKFGNEQFF
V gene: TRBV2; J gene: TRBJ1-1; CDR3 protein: CASSEVYRELEAFF
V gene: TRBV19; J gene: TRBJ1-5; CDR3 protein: CASSTPYQPQHF
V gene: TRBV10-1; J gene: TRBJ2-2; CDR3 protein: CASSTGSGELFF
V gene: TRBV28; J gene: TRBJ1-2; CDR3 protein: CASSLFRQGYNYGYTF
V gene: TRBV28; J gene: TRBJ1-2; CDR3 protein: CASSPETGSNYGYTF
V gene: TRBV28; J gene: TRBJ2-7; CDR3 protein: CASSSPKTGDEQYF
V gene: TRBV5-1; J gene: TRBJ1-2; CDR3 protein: CASSRVTGDYGYTF
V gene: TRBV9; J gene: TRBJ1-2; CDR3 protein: CASNQPGQGGYTF
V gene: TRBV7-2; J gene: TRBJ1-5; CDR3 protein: CASSLVGGGTNQPQHF
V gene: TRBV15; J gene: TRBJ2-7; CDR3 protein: CDTSVDRGSEQYF
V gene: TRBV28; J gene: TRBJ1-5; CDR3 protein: CASSLDGFWQPQHF
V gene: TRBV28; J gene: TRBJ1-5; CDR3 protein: CASRSAQGNGNQPQHF
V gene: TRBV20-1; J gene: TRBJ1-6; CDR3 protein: CSARPTQNSPLHF
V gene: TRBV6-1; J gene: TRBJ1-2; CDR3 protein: CAAFQGLSYGYTF
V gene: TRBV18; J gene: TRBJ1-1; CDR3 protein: CASSPQRGNTEAFF
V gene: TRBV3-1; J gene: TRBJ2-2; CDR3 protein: CASSPRRGWNTGELFF
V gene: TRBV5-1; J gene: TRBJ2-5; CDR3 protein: CASSLVGWEETQYF
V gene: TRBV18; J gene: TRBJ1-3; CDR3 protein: CASSLAASSGNTIYF
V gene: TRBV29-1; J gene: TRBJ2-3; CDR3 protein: CSAQDGGTQYF
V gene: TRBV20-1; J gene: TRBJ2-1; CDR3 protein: CSARDPSSSPTLNEQFF
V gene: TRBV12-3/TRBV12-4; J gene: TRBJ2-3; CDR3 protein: CASLSGSTDTQYF